One and the same sample provided the 2 T cell receptor beta chains below, sequenced in a study of blood T cell repertoires in COVID-19. Repertoires were generated with immunoSEQ multiplex PCR, while TCRdb's copy carries only in-frame clones and drops some. The sample contains some 50,000 clones, around four fifths of which appear only once. The sequenced sample consisted of peripheral blood. These receptors all stem from a man aged 50-60 years with acute or convalescent COVID-19.

This clone has just a few counts. This chain joins TRBV4-1 and TRBJ2-4, with TRBD1 as a possible D gene (6 bases). The CDR3 covers 15 residues. V was clipped by 1 base and J by 6 bases, with 13 bases between them. Germline loops: CDR1 MGHRA, CDR2 YSYEKL. The CDR3 region is CASSQVRGRGNIQYF. The CDR3 nucleotides are TGCGCCAGCAGCCAAGTCAGGGGCCGGGGAAACATTCAGTACTTC.

The chain combines TRBV6-6 with TRBJ2-7; 12 bases align to TRBD2. Trimming removed 6 bases from V and 2 bases from J; junction bases left unmatched: 5. The V gene's germline CDR1 is MNHNY and CDR2 SVGAGI (reference sequence). This CDR3 is built from 15 residues. CDR3 sequence reads: CASSKSSGGAYEQYF. The CDR3 bases are TGTGCCAGCAGCAAATCTAGCGGGGGGGCCTACGAGCAGTACTTC.